This T cell receptor (beta chain) was profiled in a study of blood T cell repertoires in COVID-19. Clones were sequenced by immunoSEQ multiplex PCR, and TCRdb holds only the in-frame ones, with some missing. The sample shows around 220,000 clones, around 84% of them seen only once. The CDR3 is 13 amino acids. V lost 5 bases and J lost 0; bases outside the gene matches: 1. The germline V gene encodes CDR1 LNHDA and CDR2 SQIVND (reference sequence). Worth noting for this clone: The sample has other DNA sequences that encode this CDR3 too.

This TCR was recovered from a woman in her thirties or forties who had recovered from COVID-19. This rearrangement joins TRBV19 to TRBJ2-7, with 7 bases that match TRBD1. The sample was PBMCs or T cells enriched from blood (not recorded which). CDR3 amino acids: CASSRQGSYEQYF. As DNA, the CDR3 is TGTGCCAGTAGTCGACAGGGCTCCTACGAGCAGTACTTC. Full variable domain (remainder filled in from reference TRBV19 and TRBJ2-7): DGGITQSPKYLFRKEGQNVTLSCEQNLNHDAMYWYRQDPGQGLRLIYYSQIVNDFQKGDIAEGYSVSREKKESFPLTVTSAQKNPTAFYLCASSRQGSYEQYFGPGTRLTVT.